This T cell receptor beta chain was profiled in a study of blood T cell repertoires in COVID-19. About the study: Collection of acute and convalescent COVID-19 samples took place in the United States, Italy and Spain.

The CDR3 loop spans 17 amino acids. Generated by immunoSEQ multiplex PCR, the TCRdb table keeps only in-frame clones and is missing some. The sample carries about 250,000 clones, about 86% recorded once. This clonotype was obtained from a man between 45 and 60 years old with active or convalescent COVID-19. The sample taken for sequencing was peripheral blood. The rearrangement joins TRBV12-1 to TRBJ2-7; no check of the table's D call, TRBD2, against the DNA was made. TRBV12-1 is tagged as a pseudogene. The CDR3 DNA is TGTGCCAGCAGCTTAAGGGCCCTTTCGGGGGGGTTGGGCGAGCAGTACTTC. Translating gives CASSLRALSGGLGEQYF.